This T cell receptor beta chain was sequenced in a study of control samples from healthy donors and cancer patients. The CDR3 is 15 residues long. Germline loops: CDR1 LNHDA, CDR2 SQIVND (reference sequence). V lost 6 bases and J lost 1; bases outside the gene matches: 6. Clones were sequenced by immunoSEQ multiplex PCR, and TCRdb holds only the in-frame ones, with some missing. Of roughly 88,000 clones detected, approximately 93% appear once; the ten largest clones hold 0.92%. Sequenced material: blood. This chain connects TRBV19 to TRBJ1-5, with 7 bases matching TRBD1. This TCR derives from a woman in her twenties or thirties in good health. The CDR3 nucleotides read TGTGCCAGTAGGCTTGACAGGGCCAGCAATCAGCCCCAGCATTTT. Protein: CASRLDRASNQPQHF.